Described below is a single T cell receptor beta chain sequence and its context. Its matching antigen is unknown. The record originates from a study of cytomegalovirus exposure and HLA in healthy donors. Study-wide findings and caveats: Reports described diagnosis of cytomegalovirus status by the classifier as highly specific and sensitive. The authors later linked a missense DCLRE1C variant to TCR beta V- and J-gene trimming. Some V segments (TRBV6-2 and TRBV6-3 among them) were excluded as indistinguishable. According to an earlier analysis, most TCR beta V segments yielded productive rearrangements about 87% or about 30% of the time.

The primer mix had 60 Vbeta and 13 Jbeta primers. Repertoires were generated with immunoSEQ multiplex PCR, while TCRdb's copy carries only in-frame clones and drops some. The sample shows 150,000 or so clones, around 80% of them seen only once. The V and J ends lost 1 base and 3 bases, in that order; junction bases with no gene match: 5. Germline-derived CDR1 and CDR2 are GTSNPN and SVGIG (reference sequence). The CDR3 loop spans 15 amino acids. The chain combines TRBV30 with TRBJ2-7; 11 bases are a match to TRBD1. This TCR derives from a woman aged 45-60 years in good health and CMV-seropositive. Sequenced sample: PBMCs. CDR3 sequence (DNA): TGTGCCTGGAGTGCCGGGACAGGGGGAAACTACGAGCAGTACTTC. Translated, it gives CAWSAGTGGNYEQYF. The full variable domain, in which reference TRBV30 and TRBJ2-7 provide the parts outside the CDR3, is SQTIHQWPATLVQPVGSPLSLECTVEGTSNPNLYWYRQAAGRGLQLLFYSVGIGQISSEVPQNLSASRPQDRQFILSSKKLLLSDSGFYLCAWSAGTGGNYEQYFGPGTRLTVT.